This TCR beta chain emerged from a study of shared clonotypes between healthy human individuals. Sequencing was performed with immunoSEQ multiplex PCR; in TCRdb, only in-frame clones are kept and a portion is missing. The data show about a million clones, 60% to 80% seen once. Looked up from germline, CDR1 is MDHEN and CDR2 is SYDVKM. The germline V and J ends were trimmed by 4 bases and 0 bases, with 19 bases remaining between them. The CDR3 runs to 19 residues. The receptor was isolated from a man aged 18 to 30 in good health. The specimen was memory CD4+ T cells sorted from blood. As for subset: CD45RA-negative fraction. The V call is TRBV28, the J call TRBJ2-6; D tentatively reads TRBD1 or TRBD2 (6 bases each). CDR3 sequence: CASSSPPGGRRSGANVLTF. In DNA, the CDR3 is TGTGCCAGCAGTTCCCCTCCTGGGGGGCGCCGCTCTGGGGCCAACGTCCTGACTTTC. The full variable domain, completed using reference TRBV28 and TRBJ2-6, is DVKVTQSSRYLVKRTGEKVFLECVQDMDHENMFWYRQDPGLGLRLIYFSYDVKMKEKGDIPEGYSVSREKKERFSLILESASTNQTSMYLCASSSPPGGRRSGANVLTFGAGSRLTVL.